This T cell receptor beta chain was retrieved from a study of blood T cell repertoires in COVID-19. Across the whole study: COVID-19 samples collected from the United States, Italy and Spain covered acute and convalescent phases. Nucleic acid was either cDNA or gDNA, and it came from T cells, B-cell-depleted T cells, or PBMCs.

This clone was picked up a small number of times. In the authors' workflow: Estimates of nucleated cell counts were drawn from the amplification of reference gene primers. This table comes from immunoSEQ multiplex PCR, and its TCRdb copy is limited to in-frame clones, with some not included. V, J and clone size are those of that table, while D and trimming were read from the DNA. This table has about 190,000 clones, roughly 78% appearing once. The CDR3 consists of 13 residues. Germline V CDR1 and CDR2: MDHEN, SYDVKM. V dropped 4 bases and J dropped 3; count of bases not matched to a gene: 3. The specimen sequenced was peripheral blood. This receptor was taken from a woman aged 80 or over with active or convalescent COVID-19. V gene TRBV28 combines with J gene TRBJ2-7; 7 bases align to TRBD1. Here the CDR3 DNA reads TGTGCCAGCAGTTCGGGACAGCTCTACGAGCAGTACTTC. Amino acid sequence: CASSSGQLYEQYF.